Following are 5 T cell receptor beta chains from one sample sequenced in a study of metastatic and nonmetastatic thyroid tumors. All patients reached thyroid surgery having received no treatment beforehand. TCRdb recomputed clones from the PCR reads via MiXCR. The sample lists tens of thousands of clones, less than 25% seen once, with under 4% in the top ten. Sequenced sample: blood. Every receptor here comes from a male donor with papillary thyroid cancer or a benign thyroid nodule (not recorded which). Some clones in this sample may be carry-over from other donors' samples.

This clone was observed at least ten times. A read error is possible here, since a much larger clone lies one base away. The chain combines TRBV27 with TRBJ1-1; tentatively, D is TRBD1 (5 bases). Deletions cut 8 bases from V and 4 bases from J, with 23 bases between. The CDR3 is 16 residues long. Looked up from germline, CDR1 is MNHEY and CDR2 is SMNVEV (reference sequence). The CDR3: CASGTQGTARGTEAFF. DNA of the CDR3: TGTGCCAGCGGAACTCAGGGAACGGCCCGTGGCACTGAAGCTTTCTTT.

This clone has at least ten counts. The J gene is TRBJ1-6, the V gene TRBV24-1, with no clear D. Trimming pared 6 bases from V and 9 bases from J, leaving 5 bases between. This CDR3 spans 11 amino acids. Germline V gene lookup returns CDR1 KGHDR and CDR2 SFDVKD. CDR3 nucleotides: TGTGCCACCAGTATGAGTTCACCCCTCCACTTT. It is translated as CATSMSSPLHF.

This clone was seen only a few times. A read error may be the cause here, since a much bigger clone is one base away. The identical CDR3 is also encoded by other nucleotide sequences in the sample. The chain is built from TRBV20-1 and TRBJ2-3; 8 positions match TRBD2. This CDR3 has 15 amino acids. J lost 2 bases, V lost 0 bases, and 4 bases had no gene match. Germline lookup yields CDR1 DFQATT and CDR2 SNEGSKA (reference sequence). The CDR3 spells CSARDLRGATDTQYF. The CDR3 bases are TGCAGTGCTAGAGACTTGCGGGGGGCCACAGATACGCAGTATTTT.

Many counts were recorded for this clone. This is likely a read error, given that the CDR3 carries no conserved phenylalanine or tryptophan at its end. The rearrangement joins TRBV5-1 to TRBJ2-2, with 8 bases lining up with TRBD1. The ends lost 2 bases at V and 2 bases at J; junction bases unmatched: 5. The CDR3 is 16 amino acids. Germline-derived CDR1 and CDR2 are SGHRS and YFSETQ. The CDR3 DNA is TGCGCCAGCAGCTTTTCAGGGGGCTCTAACACCGGGGAGCTGTTTTTA. Its protein is CASSFSGGSNTGELFL.

This clone was counted many times. This chain connects TRBV15 to TRBJ1-2, with 9 bases matching TRBD1. Germline V gene lookup returns CDR1 LNHNV and CDR2 YYDKDF (reference sequence). The CDR3 has 16 residues. The V and J ends lost 4 bases and 4 bases, in that order; junction bases with no gene match: 10. CDR3 region: CATSNRQGGKFYGYTF. DNA for the CDR3: TGTGCCACCAGCAACCGACAGGGGGGTAAATTCTATGGCTACACCTTC. The full variable domain, in which reference TRBV15 and TRBJ1-2 provide the parts outside the CDR3, is DAMVIQNPRYQVTQFGKPVTLSCSQTLNHNVMYWYQQKSSQAPKLLFHYYDKDFNNEADTPDNFQSRRPNTSFCFLDIRSPGLGDTAMYLCATSNRQGGKFYGYTFGSGTRLTVV.